The 24 T cell receptor beta chains given below trace back to one sample, sequenced in a study of blood T cell repertoires in COVID-19. Produced via immunoSEQ multiplex PCR; TCRdb's table is partial and in-frame only. The sample consists of 500,000 or so clones, approximately 90% of them appearing once. Input material: PBMCs or T cells enriched from blood (not recorded which). The receptor set was obtained from a young woman who had recovered from COVID-19.

This rearrangement joins TRBV7-2 to TRBJ1-6, with a tentative D call TRBD1 (5 bases). Trimming cost V 5 bases and J 7 bases, with 18 bases left between them. This CDR3 is built from 16 residues. Per germline, CDR1 SGHTA and CDR2 FQGNSA. As DNA, the CDR3 is TGTGCCAGCAGCCCCGGCCCTAGGGGCTACAATTCACCCCTCCACTTT. Protein product: CASSPGPRGYNSPLHF.

V usage is TRBV6-5 and J usage is TRBJ1-5; the match to TRBD1 covers 8 bases. Germline values: CDR1 MNHEY, CDR2 SVGAGI. The CDR3 is made up of 15 amino acids. J was trimmed by 3 bases and V by 10 bases; bases with no gene match: 11. The DNA for the CDR3 is TGTGCCACCCGGGGGGCAGGGGGCTACAATCAGCCCCAGCATTTT. This translates into CATRGAGGYNQPQHF.

V usage is TRBV12-3 or TRBV12-4 and J usage is TRBJ2-5, with D uncertain. This CDR3 region has 13 residues. Trimming left V 2 bases short and J 4 bases short, with 8 bases between. In DNA, the CDR3 is TGTGCCAGCAGTTTAACACCTAGAGAGACCCAGTACTTC. It encodes CASSLTPRETQYF.

This sequence joins TRBV7-9 and TRBJ2-3; 7 bases fit TRBD2. V lost 5 bases and J lost 2; bases outside the gene matches: 4. Germline loops: CDR1 SEHNR, CDR2 FQNEAQ (reference sequence). The CDR3 has 14 residues. This CDR3 reads CASSPLANTDTQYF. The CDR3, as DNA: TGTGCCAGCAGCCCACTAGCGAACACAGATACGCAGTATTTT. The whole variable domain, remainder taken from reference TRBV7-9 and TRBJ2-3, is DTGVSQNPRHKITKRGQNVTFRCDPISEHNRLYWYRQTLGQGPEFLTYFQNEAQLEKSRLLSDRFSAERPKGSFSTLEIQRTEQGDSAMYLCASSPLANTDTQYFGPGTRLTVL.

The chain uses TRBV4-1 and TRBJ2-7; D is perhaps TRBD1 (7 bases). V lost 6 bases and J lost 3, with 18 bases in between. Germline-derived CDR1 and CDR2 are MGHRA and YSYEKL. The CDR3 contains 15 residues. The chain's CDR3 is CASSHNHRGLYEQYF. CDR3 sequence (DNA): TGCGCCAGCAGTCACAATCACAGGGGACTCTACGAGCAGTACTTC.

The chain recombines TRBV5-1 with TRBJ2-5; D is perhaps TRBD2 (5 bases). V was shortened by 3 bases and J by 5 bases, with 14 bases between the two germline ends. Germline V gives CDR1 SGHRS, CDR2 YFSETQ. CDR3 length: 14 residues. In DNA, the CDR3 is TGCGCCAGCAGCTCCCCCCTTGGGGAGGAGACCCAGTACTTC. Translating it yields CASSSPLGEETQYF.

The chain couples TRBV3-1 (or the pseudogene TRBV3-2) to TRBJ1-2; no definite D call. Trimming pared 3 bases from V and 8 bases from J, leaving 16 bases between. This CDR3 has 14 amino acids. The germline V gene encodes CDR1 LGHDT and CDR2 YNNKEL (reference sequence). The CDR3 nucleotides read TGTGCCAGCAGCCACCTTGAGGGCTCGGAGGGCTACACCTTC. It is translated as CASSHLEGSEGYTF.

To note about this clone: Germline is not matched at one junction end, which may reflect a read error. The chain links TRBV24-1 to TRBJ1-1, with 9 nucleotides matching TRBD1. The CDR3 contains 15 residues. Germline V gene data show CDR1 as KGHDR and CDR2 as SFDVKD. The CDR3 is CATSGLTGGNTEAFF. CDR3 nucleotides: TGTGCCACCAGTGGTTTGACAGGGGGGAACACTGAAGCTTTCTTT.

This clone was picked up one time. The chain links TRBV30 to TRBJ2-3, with 7 nucleotides matching TRBD2. The CDR3 is 15 residues long. Germline CDR1 and CDR2: GTSNPN and SVGIG (reference sequence). V lost 0 bases to trimming and J lost 3 bases; unmatched junction nucleotides: 6. The CDR3 protein is CAWSVKSGATDTQYF. The CDR3 DNA sequence: TGTGCCTGGAGTGTAAAAAGCGGGGCGACAGATACGCAGTATTTT.

The chain combines TRBV4-1 with TRBJ2-6; no reliable D call. V was clipped by 1 base and J by 1 base, with 5 bases between them. Per germline, CDR1 MGHRA and CDR2 YSYEKL. The CDR3 runs 15 residues. CDR3 in amino acids: CASSQGVSGANVLTF. Here the CDR3 DNA reads TGCGCCAGCAGCCAAGGAGTTTCTGGGGCCAACGTCCTGACTTTC.

The J gene is TRBJ1-1, the V gene TRBV18, with 7 bases lining up with TRBD1. The trim removed 3 bases at V and 1 base at J, leaving 8 bases unmatched. This CDR3 has 16 residues. Germline CDR1 is KGHSH and CDR2 is LQKENI. The CDR3 region is CASSPTRGLRNTEAFF. In DNA form, the CDR3 reads TGTGCCAGCTCACCTACGAGGGGGCTGAGGAACACTGAAGCTTTCTTT.

The chain links TRBV24-1 to TRBJ2-4; 9 nucleotides align to TRBD1. CDR1 and CDR2 (germline): KGHDR, SFDVKD. The CDR3 is made up of 14 amino acids. Trimming took 3 bases from V and 7 from J; bases not matched to a gene: 3. The CDR3 DNA follows: TGTGCCACCAGTGATCCCGACAGGGGGAACATTCAGTACTTC. It encodes CATSDPDRGNIQYF.

The chain combines TRBV18 with TRBJ2-3, with 11 bases matching TRBD1. Germline V CDR1 and CDR2: KGHSH, LQKENI. V was pared by 5 bases and J by 8 bases, with 15 bases of the junction left unmatched. This CDR3 region has 17 residues. The CDR3 sequence: CASSSRTGGGPHGTQYF. CDR3 in DNA: TGTGCCAGCTCATCCCGGACAGGGGGCGGCCCCCACGGTACGCAGTATTTT.

J is TRBJ1-6 and V is TRBV20-1; 9 nucleotides line up with TRBD1. Germline V gene lookup returns CDR1 DFQATT and CDR2 SNEGSKA (reference sequence). Losses at the gene ends were 3 bases for V and 7 bases for J; bases not matched to a gene: 4. The CDR3 length is 14 residues. The CDR3 sequence is CSASGDRENSPLHF. The CDR3 bases are TGCAGTGCTAGTGGGGACAGGGAGAATTCACCCCTCCACTTT.

This clone was seen a single time. The chain has TRBV30 and TRBJ1-2; 10 bases map to TRBD1. V trimming: 1 base; J trimming: 6 bases; junction bases outside the gene matches: 2. CDR3 length equals 13 residues. CDR1 GTSNPN and CDR2 SVGIG come from the germline V gene (reference sequence). CDR3 sequence: CAWSGTGGDGYTF. The DNA of the CDR3 is TGTGCCTGGAGTGGGACAGGGGGAGATGGCTACACCTTC.

The chain joins TRBV3-1 (or the pseudogene TRBV3-2) to TRBJ2-5; 7 bases line up with TRBD2. Germline CDR1 and CDR2: LGHDT and YNNKEL (reference sequence). This CDR3 comprises 16 residues. Germline trimming cut 0 bases from V and 4 bases from J; bases unmatched to any gene: 8. The DNA of the CDR3 is TGTGCCAGCAGCCAAGAGCGAGCGGGGAAGGGAGAGACCCAGTACTTC. It yields the protein CASSQERAGKGETQYF.

The rearrangement links TRBV12-5 to TRBJ2-7; TRBD2 might be the D (5 bases). Trimming took 1 base from V and 5 from J, leaving 18 bases between them. CDR3 length equals 16 residues. Germline values: CDR1 LGHNT, CDR2 FRNRAP. In nucleotides, the CDR3 is TGTGCTAGTGGTTTGGGCAACCTCGGACTTTCCGACGAGCAGTACTTC. It yields the protein CASGLGNLGLSDEQYF.

The genes are TRBV4-1 and TRBJ1-1; TRBD1 matches 9 bases. Trimming at V came to 4 bases and at J to 4 bases, leaving 19 bases not matched to a gene. The germline gives CDR1 MGHRA, CDR2 YSYEKL. The CDR3 loop spans 19 amino acids. CDR3 loop: CASSPSWFGVTGGVTEAFF. The CDR3 bases are TGCGCCAGCAGCCCGTCCTGGTTCGGGGTGACAGGGGGGGTCACTGAAGCTTTCTTT.

J is TRBJ1-2 and V is TRBV5-4; D is unclear. Germline CDR1 reads SGHNT; CDR2 reads YYREEE (reference sequence). The CDR3 spans 16 residues. V was clipped by 4 bases and J by 2 bases, with 18 bases between them. The CDR3 DNA reads TGTGCCAGCAGCCCACCCGTTGGAACAGAAAACTATGGCTACACCTTC. Protein sequence: CASSPPVGTENYGYTF.

The chain combines TRBV9 with TRBJ1-1; 9 bases align to TRBD1. V lost 4 bases to trimming and J lost 4 bases; unmatched junction nucleotides: 2. Germline V gene data show CDR1 as SGDLS and CDR2 as YYNGEE. The CDR3 length is 13 residues. Here the CDR3 reads CASSLTGGTEAFF. In nucleotides, the CDR3 is TGTGCCAGCAGCCTGACAGGGGGCACTGAAGCTTTCTTT.

The rearrangement uses TRBV3-1 (or the pseudogene TRBV3-2) and TRBJ2-3, with TRBD2 identical over 8 bases. V shed 0 bases, J shed 1 base, and the junction held 6 bases outside the gene matches. Germline assignment: CDR1 LGHDT and CDR2 YNNKEL (reference sequence). There are 17 residues in the CDR3. The CDR3 DNA sequence: TGTGCCAGCAGCCAAGATCGAACAGCGGGGGGCACAGATACGCAGTATTTT. Encoded protein: CASSQDRTAGGTDTQYF.

This rearrangement joins TRBV29-1 to TRBJ1-1; 7 nucleotides match TRBD1. Trimming removed 2 bases from V and 8 bases from J; junction bases left unmatched: 8. CDR3 length equals 13 residues. CDR1 SQVTM and CDR2 ANQGSEA come from the germline V gene. CDR3 nucleotide sequence: TGCAGCGTTGAAAGGAGTAGGGACAGCGAAGCTTTCTTT. Translated, it gives CSVERSRDSEAFF.

This rearrangement joins TRBV28 to TRBJ1-1; possible D gene TRBD1, 5 bases. The ends were cut back, 6 bases at V and 5 bases at J, with 16 bases in the middle. The CDR3 consists of 14 residues. Germline lookup yields CDR1 MDHEN and CDR2 SYDVKM. The CDR3: CASSLGGGWTEAFF. The CDR3 nucleotides are TGTGCCAGCAGCCTCGGGGGAGGTTGGACTGAAGCTTTCTTT.

This clone was picked up many times. This sequence joins TRBV12-5 and TRBJ2-3; 11 positions agree with TRBD2. Germline V gene sequence: CDR1 LGHNT, CDR2 FRNRAP. V shed 5 bases, J shed 6 bases, and the junction held 4 bases outside the gene matches. The CDR3 length is 14 residues. The CDR3 spells CASGTSGGGDTQYF. As DNA, the CDR3 is TGTGCTAGTGGTACTAGCGGGGGTGGGGATACGCAGTATTTT.